The sequence of this TCR beta chain was determined in a study of cytomegalovirus exposure and HLA in healthy donors. Separate from the approximately 700-subject first cohort was the roughly 130-subject validation cohort, to which the donors belonged. Deletions cut 6 bases from V and 4 bases from J, with 10 bases between. This CDR3 comprises 13 residues. Germline-derived CDR1 and CDR2 are MNHEY and SVGAGI. Of note for this clone: The target antigen is unknown.

Overall study findings and caveats: According to the study, roughly 160 TCR beta chains were cytomegalovirus-associated. A few CMV-associated chains were confirmed in vitro to be specific for CMV antigens.

The method was immunoSEQ multiplex PCR; TCRdb's version includes in-frame clones alone and lacks a portion of them. The table shows around 180,000 clones, with more than 75% occurring only once. Sequenced sample: PBMCs. The genes are TRBV6-5 and TRBJ1-5; D not certain. This TCR was sampled from a young woman in good health and CMV-seronegative. The CDR3 region has the DNA TGTGCCAGCAGAGACGCGGGGAATCAGCCCCAGCATTTT. This codes for CASRDAGNQPQHF.